The TCR beta chain under discussion was sequenced for a study of cytomegalovirus exposure and HLA in healthy donors. Study-wide points: In a later analysis, a missense DCLRE1C variant was linked to TCR beta V- and J-gene trimming.

Amplification used 60 Vbeta primers and 13 Jbeta primers. Profiling relied on immunoSEQ multiplex PCR, and the TCRdb table lists in-frame clones only, not all of them. In the table there are approximately 120,000 clones, 74% of which are singletons. Among the donors, all were healthy bone marrow donors. Unrecorded immune exposures were likely, despite nominal health at sampling. Notes on this clone: The antigen remains unidentified.

The V and J ends lost 5 bases and 3 bases respectively, with 10 bases between them. The germline CDR1 and CDR2 sequences are SGHVS and FQNEAQ. The CDR3 contains 13 residues. The source is a man aged 35 to 55 in good health and CMV-seropositive. The chain couples TRBV7-8 to TRBJ1-1; D uncertain. Sequencing was done on a sample of PBMCs. This chain's CDR3 is CASSLKSHTEAFF. The CDR3 DNA reads as TGTGCCAGCAGCCTAAAATCCCACACTGAAGCTTTCTTT.